This T cell receptor (beta chain) is drawn from a study of T cell responses to AZD1222 COVID-19 vaccine. The wider study: Analysis merged second doses at about 4 or about 12 weeks. General study points: Spike-specific TCRs gained breadth and depth after people received two AZD1222 doses. Seropositive status at baseline applied to only five to seven AZD1222 recipients.

The CDR3 consists of 17 residues. Germline-derived CDR1 and CDR2 are LGHNA and YSLEER. The V segment lost 1 base and the J segment 5 bases; nucleotides outside the gene matches: 12. As regards this clone: Its antigen remains unknown.

Sequencing was performed with immunoSEQ multiplex PCR; in TCRdb, only in-frame clones are kept and a portion is missing. There are approximately 160,000 clones in the sample; 90% occur only once, and approximately 3% lies in the top ten. The chain recombines TRBV4-3 with TRBJ2-3; TRBD2 matches 7 bases. The specimen was peripheral blood, collected on day 0 of AZD1222 vaccination. This TCR derives from an adult in good health. CDR3 nucleotide sequence: TGCGCCAGCAGCCAAGGGTCCAGCGGGGCCCTCAGAGATACGCAGTATTTT. Translating it yields CASSQGSSGALRDTQYF.